The rows below give T cell receptor beta chains drawn from one sample of a study of control samples from healthy donors and cancer patients. Libraries were prepared by immunoSEQ multiplex PCR; TCRdb keeps only in-frame clonotypes and omits some of them. The sample yields 150,000 to 200,000 clones, almost 90% seen once. The sequenced sample was blood. These receptors all stem from a woman aged 45-65 years in good health. The CDR3 runs from the conserved cysteine through the conserved F or W. D genes are given only for firm matches. Expanded clones are given a class, and other clones once, few, many or no size at all.

>TRBV19|.|TRBD2|TRBJ2-4
TGTGCCAGTAGCCCTGGACTAGCGGGAGTGGGGAGGGCCAAAAACATTCAGTACTTC
CASSPGLAGVGRAKNIQYF
>TRBV3-1/TRBV3-2|.|TRBD2|TRBJ2-5
TGTGCCAGCAGCCCAGGACTAGCGGGGAGAGAGACCCAGTACTTC
CASSPGLAGRETQYF
>TRBV5-8|.|TRBD2|TRBJ2-3
TGTGCCAGCAGCCGACTTGGTAGCGGGGGCACAGATACGCAGTATTTT
CASSRLGSGGTDTQYF
>TRBV27|.|.|TRBJ2-7
TGTGCCAGCAGTTTAGGGACCGGAGCATACGAGCAGTACTTC
CASSLGTGAYEQYF
>TRBV6-6|.|TRBD2|TRBJ2-7
TGTGCCAGCAGTATCCTAGCGGGAGACCCCTACGAGCAGTACTTC
CASSILAGDPYEQYF
>TRBV6-2/TRBV6-3|few|TRBD1|TRBJ1-5
TGTGCCAGCAGCCTTATGGGGACAGGGGGGCGCCAGCATTTT
CASSLMGTGGRQHF
>TRBV9|.|TRBD2|TRBJ2-3
TGTGCCAGCAGCCCATTGGGACTAGCTGGAGATACGCAGTATTTT
CASSPLGLAGDTQYF
>TRBV5-1|.|.|TRBJ2-7
TGCGCCAGCAGCTTGTACTACGAGCAGTACTTC
CASSLYYEQYF
>TRBV12-3/TRBV12-4|.|.|TRBJ2-7
TGTGCCACAGGGGGGGGTACGGTGCAGTACTTC
CATGGGTVQYF
>TRBV4-3|few|.|TRBJ1-2
TGCGCCAGCAGCCAAGATCGCCTGGGCGGCTACACCTTC
CASSQDRLGGYTF
>TRBV11-1|.|.|TRBJ2-7
TGTGCCAGCAGCTTTCTAGAAACCTACGAGCAGTACTTC
CASSFLETYEQYF
>TRBV11-2|.|TRBD1|TRBJ1-4
TGTGCCAGCAGCTTGGACAGGGCTCCTAATGAAAAACTGTTTTTT
CASSLDRAPNEKLFF
>TRBV7-3|.|TRBD2|TRBJ2-5
TGTGCCAGCAGCTTAAGGGGCGGGGCTAGCGGGGGAAAAGAGACCCAGTACTTC
CASSLRGGASGGKETQYF
>TRBV9|.|.|TRBJ2-7
TGTGCCAGCAGCGTAGGGGCTAGCGGAGCACAGGGGGAGCAGTACTTC
CASSVGASGAQGEQYF
>TRBV5-5|few|.|TRBJ2-7
TGTGCCAGCAGCTTAGGTCCGACCTACGAGCAGTACTTC
CASSLGPTYEQYF
>TRBV28|.|TRBD1|TRBJ1-5
TGTGCCAGCAGTTTATGGGGACAGGATAGTAGGATGCCCCAGCATTTT
CASSLWGQDSRMPQHF
>TRBV18|.|.|TRBJ1-3
TGTGCCAGCTCACCAGCTAACTCTGGAAACACCATATATTTT
CASSPANSGNTIYF
>TRBV19|once|.|TRBJ2-1
TGTGCCAGTAGTCAAACTGGATACTCTATGTATGAGCAGTTCTTC
CASSQTGYSMYEQFF
>TRBV7-6|.|TRBD2|TRBJ2-3
TGTGCCAGCAGCCCCAAACTAGCGGGGGAAAGGGATACGCAGTATTTT
CASSPKLAGERDTQYF
>TRBV10-3|.|TRBD1|TRBJ2-2
TGTGCCATCAGGGGACAGGGTCATAGCGGGGAGCTGTTTTTT
CAIRGQGHSGELFF
>TRBV30|few|.|TRBJ1-4
TGTGCCTGGAGTGTACGTGGAGGGGCCAGGCGGGAAAAACTGTTTTTT
CAWSVRGGARREKLFF
>TRBV6-5|.|TRBD1|TRBJ2-4
TGTGCCAGCACCGACCGGGACAGGAACATTCAGTACTTC
CASTDRDRNIQYF
>TRBV24-1|.|.|TRBJ1-2
TGTGCCACCAGTGACCGGGACGGATTGCTCTATGGCTACACCTTC
CATSDRDGLLYGYTF
>TRBV9|.|.|TRBJ2-3
TGTGCCAGCAGCGCGCGGGGAGATCGCACAGATACGCAGTATTTT
CASSARGDRTDTQYF
>TRBV5-1|.|.|TRBJ1-6
TGCGCCAGCAGCCCTGACGGCCATAATTCACCCCTCCACTTT
CASSPDGHNSPLHF
>TRBV6-5|.|TRBD1|TRBJ1-1
TGTGCCAGCAGCCCGGTCGGGACAGGACAGTATGAAGCTTTCTTT
CASSPVGTGQYEAFF
>TRBV10-2|.|.|TRBJ2-3
TGCGCCAGCAGTGGATTCGGAGGGGTCACAGATACGCAGTATTTT
CASSGFGGVTDTQYF
>TRBV7-9|.|TRBD1|TRBJ1-2
TGTGCCAGCACCGGGACAGGGTGGGACTATGGCTACACCTTC
CASTGTGWDYGYTF
>TRBV28|.|.|TRBJ1-2
TGTGCCAGCAGTTTGCTCGGGGGCCTAGGGGACTATGGCTACACCTTC
CASSLLGGLGDYGYTF
>TRBV30|once|TRBD2|TRBJ2-3
TGTGCCTGGAGACGGACTAGCGGGGGGAGGGATACGCAGTATTTT
CAWRRTSGGRDTQYF
>TRBV5-5|.|.|TRBJ2-7
TGTGCCAGCAGCTTGGGTGTCAGCCTCTCCTACGAGCAGTACTTC
CASSLGVSLSYEQYF
>TRBV2|.|TRBD2|TRBJ2-1
TGTGCCAGCAGAGCACTAGCGGGAGCGTACAATGAGCAGTTCTTC
CASRALAGAYNEQFF
>TRBV27|.|.|TRBJ2-3
TGTGCCAGCAAAGCCAGGGGTGCTCTTACCACAGATACGCAGTATTTT
CASKARGALTTDTQYF
>TRBV19|few|.|TRBJ2-3
TGTGCCAGTAGTATGGGTTATGGCGGGGGCCACAACACAGATACGCAGTATTTT
CASSMGYGGGHNTDTQYF
>TRBV7-3|.|.|TRBJ2-1
TGTGCCAGCAGCTCCCCCTTGGGAGGTTACAATGGGCAGTTCTTC
CASSSPLGGYNGQFF
>TRBV5-4|.|.|TRBJ2-3
TGTGCCAGCAGACCCAGAAGCACAGATACGCAGTATTTT
CASRPRSTDTQYF
>TRBV29-1|once|.|TRBJ1-4
TGCAGCGTTTCGGTGGGAAAACTGTTTTTT
CSVSVGKLFF
>TRBV30|.|TRBD1|TRBJ1-5
TGTGCCTGGAGTCGCCTCACCGGGACAGGATCCAAGCCCCAGCATTTT
CAWSRLTGTGSKPQHF